One sample yielded the 25 T cell receptor beta chains listed below, sequenced in a study of T cells in tumors after PD-1 blockade. Repertoires were generated with immunoSEQ multiplex PCR, while TCRdb's copy carries only in-frame clones and drops some. The sample has around 60,000 clones, roughly 77% seen once. The sample here was PBMCs, taken before anti-PD-1 treatment. All receptors come from a human donor with basal cell carcinoma.

The rearrangement joins TRBV12-2 to TRBJ1-2. TRBV12-2 is marked as a pseudogene. This CDR3 has 9 amino acids. The CDR3, as DNA: TGTGCAAGTCGCCGCAAGGTTCCCTTC. Translation gives CASRRKVPF.

The chain is built from TRBV29-1 and TRBJ2-3; 16 positions agree with TRBD2. The V and J ends lost 5 bases and 0 bases, in that order; junction bases with no gene match: 5. The length of the CDR3 is 17 residues. Germline V lookup: CDR1 SQVTM, CDR2 ANQGSEA. Here the CDR3 reads CSVSGTSGGESTDTQYF. In DNA, the CDR3 is TGCAGCGTTTCCGGGACTAGCGGGGGGGAGAGCACAGATACGCAGTATTTT.

The genes are TRBV14 and TRBJ2-3, with D tentatively TRBD2 (6 bases). V shed 6 bases and J shed 0 bases, with 7 bases lying between them. The CDR3 has 13 residues. Germline CDR1 reads SGHDN; CDR2 reads FVKESK. The CDR3: CASREGSTDTQYF. In DNA, the CDR3 is TGTGCCAGCAGGGAGGGAAGCACAGATACGCAGTATTTT.

The V and J genes are TRBV7-8 and TRBJ1-6; D call uncertain. The CDR3 has 14 amino acids. Germline V gene sequence: CDR1 SGHVS, CDR2 FQNEAQ. Trimming took off 6 bases at V and 13 bases at J, with 19 bases between the two ends. The CDR3 DNA reads TGTGCCAGCAGGCTAGGTCCGGGGAGATTCCCCCTCCACTTT. Encoded protein: CASRLGPGRFPLHF.

In DNA, the CDR3 is TGTGCCAGCAGTTACGCGGGACAGCGCAATCAGCCCCAGCATTTT. It translates to CASSYAGQRNQPQHF. The V and J genes are TRBV6-6 and TRBJ1-5; 7 bases fit TRBD1. The CDR3 has 15 amino acids. Trimming cost V 2 bases and J 2 bases; bases outside gene matches: 3. Per the germline V gene, CDR1 is MNHNY and CDR2 is SVGAGI (reference sequence).

The count of this clone is one. The chain links TRBV2 to TRBJ1-4; possible D gene TRBD1, 5 bases. Germline CDR1 is SNHLY and CDR2 is FYNNEI. The CDR3 spans 15 residues. The V and J ends lost 4 bases and 0 bases respectively, with 9 bases between them. The CDR3 nucleotides read TGTGCCAGCAGTGCCGGGGCAGCAACTAATGAAAAACTGTTTTTT. It translates to CASSAGAATNEKLFF.

The chain combines TRBV2 with TRBJ2-5; D is unclear. The V end was cut by 6 bases, the J end by 4 bases, with 12 bases between. The CDR3 runs to 13 residues. Germline V gene sequence: CDR1 SNHLY, CDR2 FYNNEI. The CDR3 loop reads CASRIPPGETQYF. In DNA, the CDR3 is TGTGCCAGCAGGATCCCCCCGGGAGAGACCCAGTACTTC.

This clone occurred once. The chain joins TRBV7-9 to TRBJ2-4, with D possibly being TRBD1 or TRBD2 (5 bases each). V lost 1 base and J lost 5, with 12 bases in between. This CDR3 comprises 15 residues. CDR1 SEHNR and CDR2 FQNEAQ come from the germline V gene (reference sequence). Here the CDR3 reads CASSLGRGRENIQYF. CDR3 coding DNA: TGTGCCAGCAGCTTAGGTCGGGGCCGGGAAAACATTCAGTACTTC.

J is TRBJ2-2 and V is TRBV5-1, with D uncertain. Germline loops: CDR1 SGHRS, CDR2 YFSETQ. The V and J ends lost 1 base and 5 bases respectively, with 9 bases between them. CDR3 length equals 14 residues. CDR3 protein: CASSLSSGTGELFF. In DNA form, the CDR3 reads TGCGCCAGCAGCTTGTCTTCTGGGACCGGGGAGCTGTTTTTT.

The chain carries TRBV5-8 and TRBJ1-3; unclear D gene. The CDR3 is made up of 16 amino acids. Looked up from germline, CDR1 is SGHTS and CDR2 is YDEGEE. Trimming left V 3 bases short and J 1 base short, with 14 bases between. The CDR3 nucleotides read TGTGCCAGCAGCTCCCTTCCCAGGACTTCTGGAAACACCATATATTTT. This sequence encodes CASSSLPRTSGNTIYF.

This sequence joins TRBV15 and TRBJ1-3; D not resolved. Germline CDR1 and CDR2: LNHNV and YYDKDF (reference sequence). The CDR3 runs to 17 residues. V dropped 1 base and J dropped 3 bases, with 16 bases sitting between them. Here the CDR3 reads CATSRGPSLMDGNTIYF. The DNA of the CDR3 is TGTGCCACCAGCAGAGGTCCAAGCCTCATGGATGGAAACACCATATATTTT. The full variable domain, rest sourced from reference TRBV15 and TRBJ1-3, is DAMVIQNPRYQVTQFGKPVTLSCSQTLNHNVMYWYQQKSSQAPKLLFHYYDKDFNNEADTPDNFQSRRPNTSFCFLDIRSPGLGDTAMYLCATSRGPSLMDGNTIYFGEGSWLTVV.

The V and J genes are TRBV6-1 and TRBJ2-5; no reliable D call. This CDR3 contains 13 residues. Germline loops: CDR1 MNHNS, CDR2 SASEGT. Trimming stripped 3 bases from V and 4 bases from J, with 9 bases between. The DNA for the CDR3 is TGTGCCAGCAGTGAGTGGGTCGGAGAGACCCAGTACTTC. Translated: CASSEWVGETQYF.

The chain couples TRBV6-5 to TRBJ1-6, with D tentatively TRBD1 (5 bases). The CDR3 runs 15 residues. V was shortened by 0 bases and J by 9 bases, with 12 bases between the two germline ends. Germline V gene sequence: CDR1 MNHEY, CDR2 SVGAGI. CDR3 region: CASSYSRGIGSPLHF. The CDR3 DNA is TGTGCCAGCAGTTACTCACGGGGGATCGGTTCACCCCTCCACTTT.

The genes are TRBV7-8 and TRBJ1-2; perhaps TRBD1 as D (5 bases). V lost 5 bases and J 8 bases, leaving 18 bases between the germline ends. Germline V lookup: CDR1 SGHVS, CDR2 FQNEAQ. The CDR3 consists of 14 residues. DNA for the CDR3: TGTGCCAGCAGCCCTCGAGGTCCCAGGGACGGCTACACCTTC. Translating it yields CASSPRGPRDGYTF.

This clone was counted a single time. V usage is TRBV7-8 and J usage is TRBJ2-7, with TRBD1 as a possible D gene (6 bases). Trimming took 4 bases from V and 1 from J, leaving 11 bases between them. This CDR3 contains 14 residues. Germline-derived CDR1 and CDR2 are SGHVS and FQNEAQ. In DNA form, the CDR3 reads TGTGCCAGCAGCTCTACGGGACAATCCTACGAGCAGTACTTC. This sequence encodes CASSSTGQSYEQYF. Full variable domain (missing parts from reference TRBV7-8 and TRBJ2-7): GAGVSQSPRYKVAKRGQDVALRCDPISGHVSLFWYQQALGQGPEFLTYFQNEAQLDKSGLPSDRFFAERPEGSVSTLKIQRTQQEDSAVYLCASSSTGQSYEQYFGPGTRLTVT.

The rearrangement links TRBV7-3 to TRBJ1-1; D remains ambiguous. CDR3 length: 13 residues. Germline V gene sequence: CDR1 SGHTA, CDR2 FQGTGA. V dropped 3 bases and J dropped 1 base, with 6 bases sitting between them. The CDR3 nucleotides read TGTGCCAGCAGCTTTAAGGAGAACACTGAAGCTTTCTTT. It translates to CASSFKENTEAFF.

This rearrangement joins TRBV4-2 to TRBJ2-1, with a weak D call TRBD2 (5 bases). The CDR3 has 17 amino acids. With 6 bases removed from V and 0 bases from J, the gap between germline ends came to 18 bases. Germline CDR1 reads LGHNA; CDR2 reads YNFKEQ. In nucleotides, the CDR3 is TGTGCCAGCAGTTCCTTTGGGCGGGTTAGCTCCTACAATGAGCAGTTCTTC. It encodes CASSSFGRVSSYNEQFF.

This clone was detected once. One end of the junction is discordant with germline, which a read error may explain. The rearrangement links TRBV19 to TRBJ2-1; 14 bases align to TRBD2. CDR3 length: 17 amino acids. In germline, CDR1 is LNHDA, CDR2 SQIVND (reference sequence). The CDR3 DNA reads as TGTGCCAGTAGTATACATGGGACTAGCGGGGGATACAATGGGCAGTTCTTC. Its protein product is CASSIHGTSGGYNGQFF.

The chain carries TRBV5-1 and TRBJ2-6; D is ambiguous. Trimming pared 4 bases from V and 3 bases from J, leaving 11 bases between. Germline V gives CDR1 SGHRS, CDR2 YFSETQ. This CDR3 comprises 15 residues. The CDR3 is CASSERDRGANVLTF. As DNA, the CDR3 is TGCGCCAGCAGCGAAAGGGATCGTGGGGCCAACGTCCTGACTTTC.

There are many counts of this clone. The CDR3 DNA follows: TGCGCCAGCAGCTTGGCCGGGCAAGGAGGAAACACCATATATTTT. Translating it yields CASSLAGQGGNTIYF. V usage is TRBV5-1 and J usage is TRBJ1-3, with no clear D. The CDR3 length is 15 residues. The V and J ends lost 0 bases and 4 bases respectively, with 11 bases between them. In germline, CDR1 is SGHRS, CDR2 YFSETQ.

This clone was found a few times. The chain uses TRBV7-9 and TRBJ1-2; 9 positions agree with TRBD1. V gave up 5 bases and J gave up 4 bases; unmatched junction bases: 8. CDR1 and CDR2 (germline): SEHNR, FQNEAQ (reference sequence). The CDR3 totals 15 residues. In DNA, the CDR3 is TGTGCCAGCAGCCTAGGGACAGGGTTGAGCTATGGCTACACCTTC. Translated, it gives CASSLGTGLSYGYTF.

The V and J genes are TRBV13 and TRBJ2-1; possibly TRBD1 or TRBD2 for D (6 bases each). The CDR3 runs 15 residues. CDR1 is PRHDT and CDR2 is FYEKMQ in the germline V gene (reference sequence). The germline V and J ends were trimmed by 4 bases and 4 bases, with 14 bases remaining between them. CDR3: CASSSPGGPYNEQFF. CDR3 in DNA: TGTGCCAGCAGCTCCCCCGGGGGCCCATACAATGAGCAGTTCTTC.

This sequence joins TRBV9 and TRBJ1-3; D is ambiguous. The CDR3 covers 14 residues. Trimming took 1 base from V and 0 from J, leaving 5 bases between them. CDR1 is SGDLS, CDR2 YYNGEE, per germline. DNA of the CDR3: TGTGCCAGCAGCGTAATAGACTCTGGAAACACCATATATTTT. This translates into CASSVIDSGNTIYF.

The chain has TRBV10-3 and TRBJ1-3; TRBD1 might be the D (5 bases). Trimming left V 11 bases short and J 0 bases short, with 17 bases between. Per the germline V gene, CDR1 is ENHRY and CDR2 is SYGVKD. The CDR3 length is 15 residues. The DNA of the CDR3 is TGTGCCTCCCACGGATGGGACTCCTCTGGAAACACCATATATTTT. Residues: CASHGWDSSGNTIYF.

The chain employs TRBV6-5 and TRBJ2-5; TRBD2 aligns across 9 bases. V trimming: 1 base; J trimming: 1 base; junction bases outside the gene matches: 4. CDR3 length: 16 amino acids. Germline CDR1 and CDR2: MNHEY and SVGAGI. The CDR3 DNA reads TGTGCCAGCAGTTACTACGCTAGCGGGGCCCAAGAGACCCAGTACTTC. Its translation is CASSYYASGAQETQYF.